This entry lists 21 T cell receptor beta chains sequenced from one sample in a study of blood T cells in healthy people across ages. Next came a second PCR, run for about 7 to 12 cycles, which used a sample-barcoded 5' primer along with a J-beta primer mix. Each CDR3 protein gets one entry after TCRdb re-called the 5' RACE reads with MiXCR. The sample consists of roughly 1.4 million distinct CDR3 sequences, around 55% of them appearing once. Sequencing used blood. The receptors shown here come from a man aged 18-30 years in good health.

The genes are TRBV25-1 and TRBJ2-2; unclear D gene. CDR1 MGHDK and CDR2 SYGVNS come from the germline V gene. The V end lost 4 bases, the J end lost 5 bases, and 8 bases lay between the germline ends. The CDR3 has 13 residues. CDR3 DNA sequence: TGTGCCAGCAGTGCGCACATGACCGGGGAGCTGTTTTTT. The encoded protein is CASSAHMTGELFF.

This sequence joins TRBV20-1 and TRBJ2-2, with a weak D call TRBD1 (5 bases). The length of the CDR3 is 13 residues. In germline, CDR1 is DFQATT, CDR2 SNEGSKA (reference sequence). Between the trimmed V and J ends, which lost 3 bases and 1 base, there was a span of 6 bases. The CDR3 bases are TGCAGTGCTAGTGACAGGAACACCGGGGAGCTGTTTTTT. As protein: CSASDRNTGELFF.

This chain links TRBV20-1 with TRBJ1-5; tentatively, D is TRBD1 (6 bases). Trimming removed 0 bases at V and 4 bases at J, with 13 bases between. The CDR3 covers 15 residues. Germline V gene data show CDR1 as DFQATT and CDR2 as SNEGSKA (reference sequence). The chain's CDR3 is CSARDRGLWNQPQHF. The CDR3 coding sequence is TGCAGTGCTAGAGATCGGGGGCTGTGGAATCAGCCCCAGCATTTT.

This clonotype was seen a few times. In DNA, the CDR3 is TGTGCCAGCAGTCCCTCTCCGGCCCACGAGCAGTACTTC. It codes for CASSPSPAHEQYF. V gene TRBV27 combines with J gene TRBJ2-7; no clear D. Deletions cut 5 bases from V and 5 bases from J, with 13 bases between. Germline lookup yields CDR1 MNHEY and CDR2 SMNVEV (reference sequence). This CDR3 spans 13 amino acids.

The V gene is TRBV7-6, the J gene TRBJ2-6; TRBD1 is a possible D gene (5 bases). Germline CDR1 is SGHVS and CDR2 is FNYEAQ. Between the trimmed V and J ends, which lost 5 bases and 0 bases, there was a span of 14 bases. The CDR3 runs 17 residues. CDR3 sequence: CASSPRYRSSGANVLTF. The DNA of the CDR3 is TGTGCCAGCAGCCCAAGATACAGGTCCTCTGGGGCCAACGTCCTGACTTTC.

This chain connects TRBV11-1 to TRBJ2-1, with D perhaps TRBD2 (5 bases). CDR1 and CDR2 (germline): SGHAT, FQDESV (reference sequence). V was shortened by 5 bases and J by 10 bases, with 15 bases between the two germline ends. This CDR3 spans 13 amino acids. CDR3 protein: CASSPPGSLEQFF. Here the CDR3 DNA reads TGTGCCAGCAGCCCCCCGGGATCACTCGAGCAGTTCTTC.

The chain has TRBV7-9 and TRBJ1-2, with D uncertain. V gave up 7 bases and J gave up 4 bases, with 13 bases separating them. The germline V gene encodes CDR1 SEHNR and CDR2 FQNEAQ (reference sequence). The CDR3 length is 13 residues. The CDR3 loop reads CASTSDVGYGYTF. As DNA, the CDR3 is TGTGCCAGCACCTCGGACGTCGGCTATGGCTACACCTTC.

V gene TRBV11-2 combines with J gene TRBJ2-7; 7 bases are shared with TRBD2. CDR1 and CDR2 (germline): SGHAT, FQNNGV. Trimming removed 3 bases from V and 7 bases from J; junction bases left unmatched: 12. The CDR3 contains 15 residues. Written as DNA, the CDR3 is TGTGCCAGCAGCTTGACTAGCAGAACTCTAAGGGAGCAGTACTTC. As protein: CASSLTSRTLREQYF.

This chain connects TRBV6-2 or TRBV6-3 to TRBJ2-5; 12 nucleotides line up with TRBD2. Germline trimming cut 8 bases from V and 2 bases from J; bases unmatched to any gene: 3. This CDR3 has 14 residues. The V gene's germline CDR1 is MNHEY and CDR2 SVGEGT. CDR3 DNA sequence: TGTGCCAGCCTGACTAGCGGGGGACAAGAGACCCAGTACTTC. As protein: CASLTSGGQETQYF.

V is TRBV20-1 and J is TRBJ2-1, with TRBD2 identical over 7 bases. CDR1 is DFQATT and CDR2 is SNEGSKA in the germline V gene (reference sequence). The CDR3 spans 15 residues. Trimming cost V 0 bases and J 4 bases; bases outside gene matches: 6. CDR3 DNA sequence: TGCAGTGCTAGAGACCTAGCGGCCGCTTACAATGAGCAGTTCTTC. Encoded protein: CSARDLAAAYNEQFF.

This clonotype has more than one count but fewer than ten. The genes are TRBV3-1 and TRBJ1-2; tentatively, D is TRBD1 (5 bases). The CDR3 consists of 14 residues. V was pared by 1 base and J by 2 bases, with 8 bases between. Germline CDR1 LGHDT, CDR2 YNNKEL (reference sequence). This chain's CDR3 is CASSQVGDNYGYTF. As DNA, the CDR3 is TGTGCCAGCAGCCAAGTCGGGGACAACTATGGCTACACCTTC.

This clonotype came up a few times. In DNA form, the CDR3 reads TGTGCCAGCAGCCCAGCCTCCCCGGTTCTCGAGCAGTACTTC. Encoded protein: CASSPASPVLEQYF. This sequence joins TRBV6-5 and TRBJ2-7; D unresolved. The CDR3 is 14 amino acids. CDR1 and CDR2 from the germline V gene are MNHEY and SVGAGI. V lost 6 bases, J lost 6 bases, and 18 bases lay in between.

The genes are TRBV29-1 and TRBJ2-1, with D possibly matching TRBD2 (6 bases). CDR1 and CDR2 from the germline V gene are SQVTM and ANQGSEA. Trimming pared 7 bases from V and 0 bases from J, leaving 10 bases between. The CDR3 is 13 residues long. CDR3 loop: CSAGVASYNEQFF. The CDR3 DNA is TGCAGCGCGGGGGTAGCCTCCTACAATGAGCAGTTCTTC.

With regard to this clonotype: Lacking the conserved final phenylalanine or tryptophan, this CDR3 likely reflects a read error. The chain has TRBV29-1 and TRBJ2-1, with a weak D call TRBD1 (6 bases). CDR3 length: 11 amino acids. Trimming cost V 8 bases and J 5 bases, with 10 bases left between them. CDR1 and CDR2 (germline): SQVTM, ANQGSEA. In nucleotides, the CDR3 is TGCAGCACGAGGACAGACAATGAGCAGTTCTCC. Protein product: CSTRTDNEQFS.

CDR3 residues: CASSGLLGLAGEIQETQFF. CDR3 DNA: TGCGCCAGCAGTGGGTTACTGGGACTAGCGGGAGAGATCCAAGAGACCCAGTTCTTC. The gene calls are TRBV10-2 and TRBJ2-1, with 14 nucleotides matching TRBD2. The length of the CDR3 is 19 residues. The junction had 21 bases not matched to a gene; V was cut back by 4 bases and J by 13 bases. The germline V gene has CDR1 WSHSY and CDR2 SAAADI.

The chain couples TRBV20-1 to TRBJ2-7, with TRBD2 matching over 8 bases. The germline V gene has CDR1 DFQATT and CDR2 SNEGSKA (reference sequence). The length of the CDR3 is 15 residues. J lost 12 bases, V lost 3 bases, and 19 bases had no gene match. CDR3 nucleotide sequence: TGCAGTGCTAGCCAAGCGGGGGACAACGCGGAGACCCTGTACTTC. It encodes CSASQAGDNAETLYF.

The chain uses TRBV19 and TRBJ2-1; D perhaps matches TRBD2 (5 bases). The ends were cut back, 3 bases at V and 5 bases at J, with 8 bases in the middle. CDR3 length equals 13 residues. Per the germline V gene, CDR1 is LNHDA and CDR2 is SQIVND (reference sequence). CDR3 sequence: CASSIPGNNEQFF. The CDR3 nucleotides are TGTGCCAGTAGTATTCCGGGAAACAATGAGCAGTTCTTC.

This clonotype was counted only a few times. A junction end diverges from the germline sequence, so it may reflect a read error. The chain combines TRBV27 with TRBJ2-1, with 13 bases identical to TRBD2. The CDR3 totals 16 residues. CDR1 and CDR2 (germline): MNHEY, SMNVEV (reference sequence). The CDR3 DNA follows: TGTGCCAGCAGTATATCAACTAGCGGGAGGGGTAATGAGCAGTTCTTC. This gives the protein CASSISTSGRGNEQFF.

This chain links TRBV13 with TRBJ2-1; D gene ambiguous. CDR1 and CDR2 from the germline V gene are PRHDT and FYEKMQ (reference sequence). Between the trimmed V and J ends, which lost 1 base and 10 bases, there was a span of 23 bases. The CDR3 covers 17 residues. The CDR3 DNA is TGTGCCAGCAGCTTAGACAGTAAGACTTCCAGGCTCAGGGAGCAGTTCTTC. Its protein product is CASSLDSKTSRLREQFF.

The chain is built from TRBV4-3 and TRBJ1-1; D remains unclear. Germline loops: CDR1 LGHNA, CDR2 YSLEER. The V and J ends lost 3 bases and 5 bases respectively, with 10 bases between them. This CDR3 has 13 residues. DNA for the CDR3: TGCGCCAGCAGCCAGATTGGTCGGACTGAAGCTTTCTTT. Residues: CASSQIGRTEAFF.

The rearrangement joins TRBV19 to TRBJ2-1; D is perhaps TRBD1 (5 bases). CDR3 size: 11 residues. V was pared by 3 bases and J by 8 bases, with 5 bases between. CDR1 is LNHDA and CDR2 is SQIVND in the germline V gene (reference sequence). The CDR3, as DNA: TGTGCCAGTAGTATGGGGCATGAGCAGTTCTTC. As protein: CASSMGHEQFF.